A single sample is the source of the 29 T cell receptor beta chains below, sequenced in a study of shared clonotypes between healthy human individuals. This table comes from immunoSEQ multiplex PCR, and its TCRdb copy is limited to in-frame clones, with some not included. The sample lists about 2.2 million clones; roughly 95% were seen once. CD45RO-negative, CCR7-selected cells formed the naive CD8 fraction, which excluded terminally differentiated effector memory CD45RA+ cells. Sequenced: naive CD8+ T cells from PBMCs. These receptors originate from a man younger than 30 in good health. Some clones in this sample may be carry-over from other donors' samples.

The chain recombines TRBV6-7 with TRBJ2-1; no definite D call. TRBV6-7 is an ORF, and what it does is uncertain. The CDR3 contains 16 residues. The ends were cut back, 2 bases at V and 6 bases at J, with 17 bases in the middle. The chain's CDR3 is CASSYNIRLPLNEQFF. DNA of the CDR3: TGTGCCAGCAGTTACAACATAAGACTCCCACTCAATGAGCAGTTCTTC.

This clone has a single count. V is TRBV10-2 and J is TRBJ2-1; 8 bases are shared with TRBD2. Germline V gene data show CDR1 as WSHSY and CDR2 as SAAADI. V trimming: 1 base; J trimming: 15 bases; junction bases outside the gene matches: 5. The CDR3 extends over 12 amino acids. The CDR3 is CASSEWREVPFF. For the CDR3, the DNA is TGCGCCAGCAGTGAGTGGCGGGAGGTTCCGTTCTTC.

The chain couples TRBV27 to TRBJ2-2; 11 bases map to TRBD2. The CDR3 sequence is 15 residues long. The germline gives CDR1 MNHEY, CDR2 SMNVEV (reference sequence). The CDR3 DNA is TGTGCGACCGGGACTAGCGGATCCGGCGCCGGGGAGCTGTTTTTT. The encoded protein is CATGTSGSGAGELFF.

This chain connects TRBV4-2 to TRBJ2-7; D remains ambiguous. The V gene's germline CDR1 is LGHNA and CDR2 YNFKEQ. This CDR3 contains 16 residues. The germline V and J ends were trimmed by 0 bases and 2 bases, with 14 bases remaining between them. The CDR3 nucleotides are TGTGCCAGCAGCCAAGATCTCAGCTATCCTACCTACGAGCAGTACTTC. It is translated as CASSQDLSYPTYEQYF.

The V call is TRBV11-2, the J call TRBJ2-3; weak D call: TRBD1 (5 bases). CDR1 is SGHAT, CDR2 FQNNGV, per germline. CDR3 size: 14 residues. Trimming pared 5 bases from V and 1 base from J, leaving 10 bases between. The CDR3 is CASSPSTGTDTQYF. The CDR3 nucleotides are TGTGCCAGCAGCCCATCGACAGGCACAGATACGCAGTATTTT.

V gene TRBV19 combines with J gene TRBJ2-1; D is tentatively TRBD1 or TRBD2 (5 bases each). Germline assignment: CDR1 LNHDA and CDR2 SQIVND (reference sequence). Trimming took off 2 bases at V and 0 bases at J, with 8 bases between the two ends. This CDR3 is built from 15 residues. The CDR3 DNA reads as TGTGCCAGTAGTATATTCGGGGCCTCCTACAATGAGCAGTTCTTC. It specifies CASSIFGASYNEQFF. The full variable domain, its missing parts supplied by reference TRBV19 and TRBJ2-1, is DGGITQSPKYLFRKEGQNVTLSCEQNLNHDAMYWYRQDPGQGLRLIYYSQIVNDFQKGDIAEGYSVSREKKESFPLTVTSAQKNPTAFYLCASSIFGASYNEQFFGPGTRLTVL.

CDR3 amino acids: CASGTGTGAYEQYF. In nucleotides, the CDR3 is TGCGCCAGCGGAACCGGGACAGGGGCCTACGAGCAGTACTTC. The chain carries TRBV4-3 and TRBJ2-7; 10 bases are shared with TRBD1. With 8 bases clipped from V and 2 bases from J, the junction kept 6 bases outside the gene matches. The CDR3 is 14 residues long. CDR1 and CDR2 (germline): LGHNA, YSLEER.

The J gene is TRBJ2-3, the V gene TRBV27; D is unclear. Trimming pared 3 bases from V and 1 base from J, leaving 11 bases between. The CDR3 has 15 residues. CDR1 and CDR2 from the germline V gene are MNHEY and SMNVEV (reference sequence). CDR3 sequence: CASSFVGPGTDTQYF. The DNA for the CDR3 is TGTGCCAGCAGTTTTGTCGGCCCAGGCACAGATACGCAGTATTTT.

The J gene is TRBJ2-2, the V gene TRBV7-9, with unresolved D. CDR3 size: 13 residues. CDR1 and CDR2 from the germline V gene are SEHNR and FQNEAQ (reference sequence). The V end was cut by 2 bases, the J end by 6 bases, with 7 bases between. This CDR3 is CASSLPLPGELFF. The CDR3 DNA reads as TGTGCCAGCAGCTTACCCTTGCCCGGGGAGCTGTTTTTT.

The chain uses TRBV4-3 and TRBJ2-7, with 7 positions matching TRBD1. V was pared by 2 bases and J by 6 bases, with 10 bases of the junction left unmatched. Germline lookup yields CDR1 LGHNA and CDR2 YSLEER. The CDR3 length is 15 residues. This CDR3 reads CASSQQWDRRGEQYF. CDR3 coding DNA: TGCGCCAGCAGCCAACAGTGGGACAGACGGGGCGAGCAGTACTTC.

The chain is built from TRBV27 and TRBJ2-7, with D possibly being TRBD1 or TRBD2 (5 bases each). Trimming shortened V by 0 bases and J by 0 bases, and 12 bases separated the two germline ends. This CDR3 is 16 amino acids long. Germline CDR1 reads MNHEY; CDR2 reads SMNVEV (reference sequence). Written as DNA, the CDR3 is TGTGCCAGCAGTTTATCGCGGGCAGGGAGCTCCTACGAGCAGTACTTC. This translates into CASSLSRAGSSYEQYF.

V gene TRBV4-2 combines with J gene TRBJ1-5; 7 nucleotides align to TRBD1. The CDR3 length is 18 residues. Germline lookup yields CDR1 LGHNA and CDR2 YNFKEQ. Losses at the gene ends were 1 base for V and 0 bases for J; bases not matched to a gene: 9. CDR3 sequence reads: CASSQGQGILYSNQPQHF. For the CDR3, the DNA is TGTGCCAGCAGCCAAGGACAGGGCATACTCTATAGCAATCAGCCCCAGCATTTT.

The chain combines TRBV27 with TRBJ2-3; D may be TRBD2 (5 bases). V lost 5 bases and J 7 bases, leaving 16 bases between the germline ends. The germline CDR1 and CDR2 sequences are MNHEY and SMNVEV (reference sequence). The CDR3 is 14 residues long. CDR3 nucleotide sequence: TGTGCCAGCAGTCCCCCGGGGTCCGGGAATACGCAGTATTTT. Translation: CASSPPGSGNTQYF.

This clone has just one count. V is TRBV5-1 and J is TRBJ2-7, with 8 bases lining up with TRBD1. Unmatched junction bases numbered 6, after V lost 1 base and J lost 6 bases. Germline V gene lookup returns CDR1 SGHRS and CDR2 YFSETQ. This CDR3 has 14 amino acids. As DNA, the CDR3 is TGCGCCAGCAGCTTGAAGGCAGGGGGCCTCGAGCAGTACTTC. This codes for CASSLKAGGLEQYF.

This clone was counted once. The chain couples TRBV19 to TRBJ2-7; the match to TRBD2 covers 9 bases. V trimming: 10 bases; J trimming: 6 bases; junction bases outside the gene matches: 13. In germline, CDR1 is LNHDA, CDR2 SQIVND (reference sequence). The CDR3 consists of 14 residues. The CDR3 protein is CATSGAGGPGEQYF. The CDR3, as DNA: TGTGCCACCAGTGGGGCGGGAGGGCCCGGCGAGCAGTACTTC. The complete variable domain, with remaining parts taken from reference TRBV19 and TRBJ2-7, reads DGGITQSPKYLFRKEGQNVTLSCEQNLNHDAMYWYRQDPGQGLRLIYYSQIVNDFQKGDIAEGYSVSREKKESFPLTVTSAQKNPTAFYLCATSGAGGPGEQYFGPGTRLTVT.

The rearrangement uses TRBV27 and TRBJ1-4; tentative D call: TRBD1 (5 bases). The CDR3 consists of 14 residues. CDR1 is MNHEY, CDR2 SMNVEV, per germline (reference sequence). V dropped 1 base and J dropped 8 bases, with 11 bases sitting between them. The CDR3: CASSLLQGGEKLFF. The CDR3 region has the DNA TGTGCCAGCAGTTTATTGCAGGGCGGGGAAAAACTGTTTTTT.

Only one count was recorded for this clone. The chain has TRBV7-3 and TRBJ2-2; 9 bases agree with TRBD2. V was pared by 3 bases and J by 1 base, with 3 bases of the junction left unmatched. CDR1 and CDR2 (germline): SGHTA, FQGTGA. CDR3 size: 16 residues. CDR3 sequence: CASSFWREGNTGELFF. The CDR3 DNA sequence: TGTGCCAGCAGCTTCTGGCGGGAGGGGAACACCGGGGAGCTGTTTTTT.

The V and J genes are TRBV6-6 and TRBJ1-1, with 9 bases fitting TRBD1. From germline, CDR1 is MNHNY and CDR2 SVGAGI (reference sequence). V was pared by 7 bases and J by 4 bases, with 7 bases of the junction left unmatched. The CDR3 has 14 residues. CDR3 in DNA: TGTGCCAGCACACAGGGGGCGTCTATCACTGAAGCTTTCTTT. As protein: CASTQGASITEAFF.

In this sample, this clone turned up once. Other DNA sequences of this sample code for an identical CDR3. The V and J genes are TRBV9 and TRBJ2-3, with a weak D call TRBD2 (5 bases). Germline V lookup: CDR1 SGDLS, CDR2 YYNGEE. CDR3 size: 15 residues. With 0 bases removed from V and 6 bases from J, the gap between germline ends came to 14 bases. The CDR3 protein is CASSVVGRAGDTQYF. The CDR3 nucleotides are TGTGCCAGCAGCGTAGTAGGTAGGGCGGGCGATACGCAGTATTTT.

The chain carries TRBV4-2 and TRBJ2-4; TRBD2 agrees at 7 bases. Germline V gene sequence: CDR1 LGHNA, CDR2 YNFKEQ. Unmatched junction bases numbered 1, after V lost 4 bases and J lost 7 bases. This CDR3 spans 12 amino acids. The CDR3 protein is CASSPGGNIQYF. The DNA of the CDR3 is TGTGCCAGCAGCCCCGGGGGGAACATTCAGTACTTC.

For the CDR3, the DNA is TGTGCCACCAGCAGAGAACGAGGGCCCGGGGAGCTGTTTTTT. It codes for CATSRERGPGELFF. This chain connects TRBV15 to TRBJ2-2, with D perhaps matching TRBD2 (5 bases). There are 14 residues in the CDR3. Germline CDR1 is LNHNV and CDR2 is YYDKDF (reference sequence). V was cut by 0 bases and J by 6 bases, with 8 bases left in between.

Details on this clone: Other DNA sequences in this specimen translate into the identical CDR3. The J gene is TRBJ2-7, the V gene TRBV29-1, with D perhaps TRBD2 (5 bases). Trimming took 5 bases from V and 2 from J, leaving 7 bases between them. Germline lookup yields CDR1 SQVTM and CDR2 ANQGSEA. The CDR3 runs 11 residues. Here the CDR3 DNA reads TGCAGCGTTTTGGGAGCCTACGAGCAGTACTTC. Protein sequence: CSVLGAYEQYF.

This chain connects TRBV5-4 to TRBJ2-7, with 10 bases fitting TRBD1. CDR3 length equals 15 residues. The V segment lost 5 bases and the J segment 2 bases; nucleotides outside the gene matches: 7. Germline-derived CDR1 and CDR2 are SGHNT and YYREEE (reference sequence). In DNA, the CDR3 is TGTGCCAGCAGTTCCCCGGGACAGGGGACCTACGAGCAGTACTTC. Encoded protein: CASSSPGQGTYEQYF. The entire variable domain, with the rest obtained from reference TRBV5-4 and TRBJ2-7, is as follows: ETGVTQSPTHLIKTRGQQVTLRCSSQSGHNTVSWYQQALGQGPQFIFQYYREEENGRGNFPPRFSGLQFPNYSSELNVNALELDDSALYLCASSSPGQGTYEQYFGPGTRLTVT.

To note about this clone: Within the sample, other DNA sequences also encode this same CDR3. This rearrangement joins TRBV19 to TRBJ2-7; no definite D call. There are 13 residues in the CDR3. V was trimmed by 4 bases and J by 0 bases, leaving 7 bases between them. The V gene's germline CDR1 is LNHDA and CDR2 SQIVND (reference sequence). The CDR3 nucleotides read TGTGCCAGTAGTACGACGGACTCCTACGAGCAGTACTTC. Protein: CASSTTDSYEQYF.

V and J are TRBV7-3 and TRBJ2-7; D may match TRBD1 or TRBD2 (5 bases each). The germline CDR1 and CDR2 sequences are SGHTA and FQGTGA. Between the trimmed V and J ends, which lost 5 bases and 7 bases, there was a span of 21 bases. The CDR3 sequence is 15 residues long. CDR3 in amino acids: CASSQVPGPLVEQYF. The CDR3 coding sequence is TGTGCCAGCAGCCAAGTTCCGGGACCACTCGTGGAGCAGTACTTC.

For this clone: The sample contains more than one DNA sequence encoding this CDR3. The chain carries TRBV6-5 and TRBJ1-5; D gene unclear. Trimming took 3 bases from V and 2 from J, leaving 11 bases between them. Germline V lookup: CDR1 MNHEY, CDR2 SVGAGI. The CDR3 is made up of 15 amino acids. The DNA for the CDR3 is TGTGCCAGCAGTTATGGAGGGCCGGGCAATCAGCCCCAGCATTTT. It translates to CASSYGGPGNQPQHF.

This clone has just a few counts. The chain employs TRBV28 and TRBJ1-1; 10 bases match TRBD1. This CDR3 spans 14 amino acids. Germline V gene lookup returns CDR1 MDHEN and CDR2 SYDVKM. Germline trimming cut 7 bases from V and 6 bases from J; bases unmatched to any gene: 8. CDR3 amino acids: CASTMDRGESEAFF. CDR3 in DNA: TGTGCCAGCACCATGGACAGGGGGGAGTCTGAAGCTTTCTTT.

The rearrangement uses TRBV28 and TRBJ2-1, with a tentative D call TRBD2 (6 bases). Per the germline V gene, CDR1 is MDHEN and CDR2 is SYDVKM. Trimming took 5 bases from V and 10 from J, leaving 15 bases between them. The CDR3 consists of 13 residues. The CDR3: CASSNSGGWEQFF. The DNA of the CDR3 is TGTGCCAGCAGTAATAGCGGCGGGTGGGAGCAGTTCTTC.

This chain links TRBV20-1 with TRBJ1-1; D gene unclear. Germline V CDR1 and CDR2: DFQATT, SNEGSKA (reference sequence). The CDR3 extends over 11 amino acids. CDR3 sequence (DNA): TGCAGCCGAGGGTTGAACACTGAAGCTTTCTTT. Translation: CSRGLNTEAFF.